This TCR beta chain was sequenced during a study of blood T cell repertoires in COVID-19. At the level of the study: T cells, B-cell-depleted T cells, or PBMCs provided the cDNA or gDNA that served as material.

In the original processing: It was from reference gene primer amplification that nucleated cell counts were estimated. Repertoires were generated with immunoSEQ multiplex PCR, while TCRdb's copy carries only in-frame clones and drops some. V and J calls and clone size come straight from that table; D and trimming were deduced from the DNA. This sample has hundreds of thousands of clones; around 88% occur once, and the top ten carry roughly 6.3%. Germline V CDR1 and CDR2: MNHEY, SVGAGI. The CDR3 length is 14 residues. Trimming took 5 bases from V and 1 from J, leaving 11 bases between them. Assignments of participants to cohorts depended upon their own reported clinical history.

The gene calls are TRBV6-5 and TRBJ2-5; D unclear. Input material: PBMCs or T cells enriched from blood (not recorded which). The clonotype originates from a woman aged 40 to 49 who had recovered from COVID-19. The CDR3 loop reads CASSRHTAQETQYF. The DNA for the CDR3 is TGTGCCAGCAGTCGCCACACAGCCCAAGAGACCCAGTACTTC.